This entry lists 6 T cell receptor beta chains sequenced from one sample in a study of T cell repertoires in cytomegalovirus infection. What these receptors recognize is not known. TCRdb reprocessed the reads with MiXCR, giving one entry per CDR3 protein. Of fewer than 1,000,000 distinct CDR3 sequences detected, approximately 32% appear once; the ten largest clones hold around 15%. The specimen comprised cultured CD8+ T cells from PBMCs, sampled from culture after CMV antigen stimulation. These receptor sequences come from a human donor in good health (CMV status not recorded). Some clones in this sample may be carry-over from other donors' samples.

The table lists this clonotype with a few counts. The chain links TRBV6-5 to TRBJ2-5; D gene unclear. Germline V gene sequence: CDR1 MNHEY, CDR2 SVGAGI. V was shortened by 0 bases and J by 5 bases, with 16 bases between the two germline ends. The CDR3 has 16 amino acids. This CDR3 reads CASSYSIGWSTETQYF. The CDR3 bases are TGTGCCAGCAGTTACTCGATAGGATGGTCGACGGAGACCCAGTACTTC.

The V gene is TRBV6-2 or TRBV6-3, the J gene TRBJ1-1; D is ambiguous. Trimming pared 7 bases from V and 0 bases from J, leaving 27 bases between. The V gene's germline CDR1 is MNHEY and CDR2 SVGEGT. The CDR3 is 19 residues long. CDR3 protein: CASNPYLDPLEAMNTEAFF. CDR3 DNA sequence: TGTGCCAGCAACCCCTATTTGGACCCCCTCGAGGCTATGAACACTGAAGCTTTCTTT.

This clonotype has a handful of counts. The rearrangement joins TRBV27 to TRBJ2-7, with D unclear. The CDR3 is made up of 16 amino acids. Germline V gives CDR1 MNHEY, CDR2 SMNVEV (reference sequence). V was pared by 6 bases and J by 0 bases, with 18 bases between. CDR3 residues: CASSRTPDLSSYEQYF. The CDR3 coding sequence is TGTGCCAGCAGCCGAACCCCAGATCTTAGCTCCTACGAGCAGTACTTC.

This chain links TRBV6-6 with TRBJ2-7, with D tentatively TRBD1 (6 bases). This CDR3 spans 16 amino acids. V dropped 0 bases and J dropped 4 bases, with 16 bases sitting between them. Germline assignment: CDR1 MNHNY and CDR2 SVGAGI (reference sequence). The CDR3 coding sequence is TGTGCCAGCAGTTACTCGATTGGCCAGGGGTTGTACGAGCAGTACTTC. Translating gives CASSYSIGQGLYEQYF.

The chain joins TRBV4-1 to TRBJ1-1; possibly TRBD1 for D (5 bases). CDR1 is MGHRA and CDR2 is YSYEKL in the germline V gene. Trimming left V 1 base short and J 7 bases short, with 16 bases between. The CDR3 totals 15 residues. The CDR3 loop reads CASSQGYGGRGEAFF. Written as DNA, the CDR3 is TGCGCCAGCAGCCAAGGATACGGGGGTCGGGGTGAAGCTTTCTTT.

V gene TRBV4-1 combines with J gene TRBJ1-1; 7 positions agree with TRBD1. Germline assignment: CDR1 MGHRA and CDR2 YSYEKL. Germline trimming cut 8 bases from V and 4 bases from J; bases unmatched to any gene: 10. The CDR3 has 14 residues. The CDR3 nucleotides are TGCGCCAGCGCCCTAACCTCAGGGGGCACTGAAGCTTTCTTT. Its protein product is CASALTSGGTEAFF.